This T cell receptor beta chain was sequenced for a study of T-cell memory formation after mild COVID-19. TCRdb passed the 5' RACE reads through MiXCR, listing each CDR3 protein once. The sample lists about 110,000 distinct CDR3 sequences, about 18% occurring once. The study, taken as a whole, reports: Pre-infection memory carried some responding clones, suggesting that cross-reactive memory joined.

The CDR3 spans 15 residues. CDR1 and CDR2 from the germline V gene are SGHRS and YFSETQ. V lost 4 bases to trimming and J lost 4 bases, with 18 bases between them. As for this clonotype: Its antigen is not identified.

This chain joins TRBV5-1 and TRBJ2-7; TRBD2 might be the D (5 bases). The TCR originated in an adult woman who had mild COVID-19 (a few samples of this study predate the infection). Cell type and time point are not known. Material for sequencing was PBMCs or a T cell subset sorted from them (not recorded which). The CDR3 DNA follows: TGCGCCAGCAGCCTATTTGATCGGGAAGAGTACGAGCAGTACTTC. As protein: CASSLFDREEYEQYF.